Below are 23 T cell receptor beta chains sequenced from a single sample in a study of blood T cells in healthy people across ages. Primed by a sample-barcoded 5' primer and a J-beta primer mix, a second PCR proceeded for 7 to 11 cycles. TCRdb re-analysed the 5' RACE reads in MiXCR, keeping a single row per CDR3 protein. The sample lists 700,000 to 950,000 distinct CDR3 sequences; roughly 60% were seen once. The material sequenced was blood. The receptors shown here come from a man in his thirties or forties in good health.

On this clonotype: An end of the junction does not agree with germline; a read error may underlie this. V gene TRBV7-2 combines with J gene TRBJ2-7; 9 bases agree with TRBD1. The CDR3 loop spans 13 amino acids. From germline, CDR1 is SGHTA and CDR2 FQGNSA. The DNA of the CDR3 is TGTGCCCGCAGCTGGGGACAGGGAGACGAGCAGTACTTC. Amino acid sequence: CARSWGQGDEQYF.

The rearrangement uses TRBV28 and TRBJ2-3; TRBD1 matches at 11 bases. The CDR3 has 16 amino acids. CDR1 is MDHEN, CDR2 SYDVKM, per germline. Germline trimming cut 2 bases from V and 7 bases from J; bases unmatched to any gene: 8. CDR3 in DNA: TGTGCCAGCAGTTTAACCGGGACAGGGGGTGCAAATACGCAGTATTTT. As protein: CASSLTGTGGANTQYF.

The J gene is TRBJ2-7, the V gene TRBV20-1; possibly TRBD2 for D (5 bases). Between the trimmed V and J ends, which lost 6 bases and 4 bases, there was a span of 10 bases. Germline-derived CDR1 and CDR2 are DFQATT and SNEGSKA (reference sequence). This CDR3 region has 11 residues. In DNA form, the CDR3 reads TGCAGTGCAAACGGGGAGTACGAGCAGTACTTC. It translates to CSANGEYEQYF.

The chain uses TRBV20-1 and TRBJ1-2, with a tentative D call TRBD1 (5 bases). Germline V CDR1 and CDR2: DFQATT, SNEGSKA (reference sequence). CDR3 length: 11 residues. In DNA, the CDR3 is TGCAGGCCTACCGGGGGGAATGGCTACACCTTC. This translates into CRPTGGNGYTF.

The CDR3 sequence: CSAGTGTNYGYTF. CDR3 DNA sequence: TGCAGTGCTGGGACAGGGACGAACTATGGCTACACCTTC. The V call is TRBV20-1, the J call TRBJ1-2; TRBD1 matches at 9 bases. Trimming at V came to 5 bases and at J to 2 bases, leaving 3 bases not matched to a gene. Per germline, CDR1 DFQATT and CDR2 SNEGSKA (reference sequence). The CDR3 totals 13 residues.

The chain couples TRBV29-1 to TRBJ2-7; TRBD1 aligns across 10 bases. The CDR3 sequence is 15 residues long. CDR1 is SQVTM and CDR2 is ANQGSEA in the germline V gene. J was trimmed by 2 bases and V by 7 bases; bases with no gene match: 11. The CDR3 protein is CSAAPGQGPTYEQYF. DNA of the CDR3: TGCAGCGCAGCCCCGGGACAGGGGCCCACCTACGAGCAGTACTTC.

This chain connects TRBV5-1 to TRBJ2-7; 13 bases align to TRBD2. The CDR3 length is 16 residues. Losses at the gene ends were 4 bases for V and 5 bases for J; bases not matched to a gene: 9. Germline V gene data show CDR1 as SGHRS and CDR2 as YFSETQ. The chain's CDR3 is CASSNGGLAGFHEQYF. In DNA, the CDR3 is TGCGCCAGCAGCAACGGGGGACTAGCGGGGTTCCACGAGCAGTACTTC.

The gene calls are TRBV10-3 and TRBJ2-7; D possibly corresponds to TRBD1 (5 bases). This CDR3 is 15 amino acids long. V was pared by 3 bases and J by 8 bases, with 20 bases between. From germline, CDR1 is ENHRY and CDR2 SYGVKD. The DNA for the CDR3 is TGTGCCATCAGTGAAGGGCGGCAGGGCCCCGGTCAGCAGTACTTC. Protein sequence: CAISEGRQGPGQQYF.

V gene TRBV29-1 combines with J gene TRBJ2-7, with 11 bases that match TRBD1. Germline V gene sequence: CDR1 SQVTM, CDR2 ANQGSEA. The CDR3 has 13 residues. The trim removed 6 bases at V and 7 bases at J, leaving 8 bases unmatched. This CDR3 reads CSVAGTGGLEQYF. Here the CDR3 DNA reads TGCAGCGTGGCCGGGACAGGGGGTCTGGAGCAGTACTTC.

The chain joins TRBV7-2 to TRBJ2-1; tentative D call: TRBD2 (7 bases). TRBJ2-7 explains the end of the DNA better; the J call may be wrong. In germline, CDR1 is SGHTA, CDR2 FQGNSA. The CDR3 runs 16 residues. The CDR3 sequence: CASSSGGARDYNEQYF. CDR3 DNA: TGTGCCAGCAGCTCTGGGGGGGCACGAGATTACAATGAGCAGTACTTC.

The chain couples TRBV7-9 to TRBJ2-7, with D perhaps matching TRBD2 (5 bases). Germline V gene sequence: CDR1 SEHNR, CDR2 FQNEAQ (reference sequence). The CDR3 length is 12 residues. Trimming left V 5 bases short and J 6 bases short, with 11 bases between. The CDR3 sequence: CASSPEGAEQYF. The DNA of the CDR3 is TGTGCCAGCAGCCCAGAGGGAGCCGAGCAGTACTTC.

This clonotype turned up a few times. The chain joins TRBV7-2 to TRBJ2-7, with TRBD2 matching 9 bases. This CDR3 has 15 amino acids. J gave up 2 bases and V 2 bases, and 4 bases lay outside the gene matches. CDR1 is SGHTA, CDR2 FQGNSA, per germline. CDR3 amino acids: CASSLHLAGTYEQYF. The CDR3 nucleotides read TGTGCCAGCAGCTTACATCTAGCGGGGACCTACGAGCAGTACTTC.

This rearrangement joins TRBV6-5 to TRBJ2-5; 7 bases are shared with TRBD2. CDR1 is MNHEY, CDR2 SVGAGI, per germline. Unmatched junction bases numbered 11, after V lost 6 bases and J lost 4 bases. There are 15 residues in the CDR3. The CDR3, as DNA: TGTGCCAGCAGCTCCGGAAGGGGAGGGTCAGAGACCCAGTACTTC. Residues: CASSSGRGGSETQYF.

This clonotype was observed once. The V call is TRBV20-1, the J call TRBJ1-4; 7 nucleotides align to TRBD1. Germline V CDR1 and CDR2: DFQATT, SNEGSKA (reference sequence). This CDR3 region has 13 residues. In nucleotides, the CDR3 is TGCAGCGCCCTGGGACAGTCCGGAGAAAAACTGTTTTTT. Protein sequence: CSALGQSGEKLFF.

The chain combines TRBV28 with TRBJ1-2; D gene unclear. The germline CDR1 and CDR2 sequences are MDHEN and SYDVKM. The V end was cut by 7 bases, the J end by 8 bases, with 17 bases between. The CDR3 totals 13 residues. The CDR3 DNA follows: TGTGCCAGCACCTCCTTCGGGAGGGAGGGCTACACCTTC. Translated: CASTSFGREGYTF.

The rearrangement links TRBV12-3 or TRBV12-4 to TRBJ1-4; no firm D call. V gave up 6 bases and J gave up 0 bases, with 11 bases separating them. The CDR3 length is 15 residues. In nucleotides, the CDR3 is TGTGCCAGCAGCCAAATCATGGCAACTAATGAAAAACTGTTTTTT. It encodes CASSQIMATNEKLFF.

In its sample, this clonotype was seen a few times. The chain links TRBV4-3 to TRBJ2-4, with unresolved D. Trimming cost V 0 bases and J 10 bases, with 13 bases left between them. CDR3 length: 14 residues. The V gene's germline CDR1 is LGHNA and CDR2 YSLEER. The CDR3 spells CASSQDRVERIQYF. The CDR3, as DNA: TGCGCCAGCAGCCAAGATAGGGTAGAGAGGATTCAGTACTTC.

The V gene is TRBV13, the J gene TRBJ1-2; D call uncertain. There are 18 residues in the CDR3. Trimming cost V 4 bases and J 0 bases, with 21 bases left between them. Germline V CDR1 and CDR2: PRHDT, FYEKMQ (reference sequence). The CDR3 bases are TGTGCCAGCAGCTCCGTTATGGGTGGTAGGACCTCTAACTATGGCTACACCTTC. It yields the protein CASSSVMGGRTSNYGYTF.

The rearrangement links TRBV5-5 to TRBJ2-1, with 8 nucleotides matching TRBD2. CDR1 and CDR2 (germline): SGHKS, YYEKEE (reference sequence). J lost 1 base, V lost 7 bases, and 16 bases had no gene match. This CDR3 spans 18 amino acids. The CDR3 is CASGSSLVGGGSYNEQFF. The DNA for the CDR3 is TGTGCCAGCGGTTCAAGCTTGGTCGGGGGGGGATCCTACAATGAGCAGTTCTTC.

This clonotype was counted between two and nine times. This chain connects TRBV15 to TRBJ1-5; D gene uncertain. Trimming left V 2 bases short and J 3 bases short, with 2 bases between. CDR3 size: 12 residues. The V gene's germline CDR1 is LNHNV and CDR2 YYDKDF (reference sequence). In DNA, the CDR3 is TGTGCCACCAGCAGATCCAATCAGCCCCAGCATTTT. Its protein is CATSRSNQPQHF.

Of note for this clonotype: Sequence at one end of the junction differs from germline and may be a read error. The V gene is TRBV7-7, the J gene TRBJ2-1; 11 nucleotides align to TRBD2. This CDR3 is 15 amino acids long. The germline V gene has CDR1 SSHAT and CDR2 FNYEAQ (reference sequence). The CDR3 reads CASSLGLAVYNEQFF. DNA of the CDR3: TGTGCTAGCAGCTTGGGACTAGCGGTCTACAATGAGCAGTTCTTC.

The chain employs TRBV20-1 and TRBJ1-1, with D uncertain. The CDR3 extends over 11 amino acids. V lost 4 bases and J 4 bases, leaving 7 bases between the germline ends. Germline loops: CDR1 DFQATT, CDR2 SNEGSKA (reference sequence). The CDR3: CSAKTTTEAFF. The DNA of the CDR3 is TGCAGTGCTAAAACGACCACTGAAGCTTTCTTT.

The CDR3 bases are TGTGCCAGCAGCGCTAGCGGGGGGGCCTTTGGTACGCAGTATTTT. Its protein product is CASSASGGAFGTQYF. V is TRBV9 and J is TRBJ2-3, with 12 positions matching TRBD2. The J segment lost 8 bases and the V segment lost 3 bases, leaving 7 bases of the junction unmatched. The CDR3 is made up of 15 amino acids. Per germline, CDR1 SGDLS and CDR2 YYNGEE.